Below, 20 T cell receptor beta chains from the same sample are listed, as sequenced in a study of blood T cell repertoires in COVID-19. Generated by immunoSEQ multiplex PCR, the TCRdb table keeps only in-frame clones and is missing some. The data show 200,000 to 250,000 clones, 80% to 85% seen once. The specimen was peripheral blood. The receptors were sampled from a woman aged 70-85 years with COVID-19, enrolled during active disease.

V usage is TRBV7-2 and J usage is TRBJ2-7, with 9 positions matching TRBD1. This CDR3 region has 14 residues. V shed 3 bases and J 2 bases; nucleotides not matched to a gene: 2. The germline V gene has CDR1 SGHTA and CDR2 FQGNSA. CDR3 region: CASSFGTGPYEQYF. DNA of the CDR3: TGTGCCAGCAGCTTCGGGACAGGGCCCTACGAGCAGTACTTC.

The rearrangement uses TRBV25-1 and TRBJ2-7, with 11 bases lining up with TRBD2. Germline assignment: CDR1 MGHDK and CDR2 SYGVNS. J lost 2 bases, V lost 3 bases, and 6 bases had no gene match. The CDR3 has 16 amino acids. The chain's CDR3 is CASSDAKGLAAYEQYF. Here the CDR3 DNA reads TGTGCCAGCAGTGACGCCAAGGGACTAGCGGCCTACGAGCAGTACTTC.

The V and J genes are TRBV3-1 (or the pseudogene TRBV3-2) and TRBJ2-1; D possibly corresponds to TRBD2 (5 bases). CDR1 and CDR2 from the germline V gene are LGHDT and YNNKEL (reference sequence). The CDR3 length is 13 residues. V lost 1 base and J 9 bases, leaving 10 bases between the germline ends. CDR3 coding DNA: TGTGCCAGCAGCCAAGTCCTAGCCGGTGAGCAGTTCTTC. Its protein product is CASSQVLAGEQFF.

In nucleotides, the CDR3 is TGTGCCAGCTTTAGTCAGGGGGCGAAAGATACGCAGTATTTT. Translation: CASFSQGAKDTQYF. The chain links TRBV28 to TRBJ2-3; the match to TRBD1 covers 8 bases. The junction had 9 bases not matched to a gene; V was cut back by 8 bases and J by 5 bases. CDR1 MDHEN and CDR2 SYDVKM come from the germline V gene. This CDR3 is 14 amino acids long.

This sequence joins TRBV7-2 and TRBJ2-3; D unclear. V was clipped by 1 base and J by 8 bases, with 10 bases between them. This CDR3 region has 13 residues. The germline V gene has CDR1 SGHTA and CDR2 FQGNSA. This chain's CDR3 is CASSLGLVSTQYF. The CDR3 bases are TGTGCCAGCAGCTTAGGGCTAGTTAGTACGCAGTATTTT.

This clone was found once. J is TRBJ1-2 and V is TRBV2; 9 nucleotides match TRBD1. Germline-derived CDR1 and CDR2 are SNHLY and FYNNEI. This CDR3 comprises 13 residues. J gave up 6 bases and V 5 bases, and 4 bases lay outside the gene matches. CDR3 DNA: TGTGCCAGCAGTCAGGGACAGGGCAATGGCTACACCTTC. This codes for CASSQGQGNGYTF.

The table lists this clone with a count of one. This sequence joins TRBV7-2 and TRBJ1-2; 8 bases line up with TRBD1. CDR3 size: 13 residues. The trim removed 2 bases at V and 8 bases at J, leaving 4 bases unmatched. Germline V gene lookup returns CDR1 SGHTA and CDR2 FQGNSA. The CDR3 reads CASSLQGAQGYTF. The CDR3, as DNA: TGTGCCAGCAGCTTACAGGGGGCGCAAGGCTACACCTTC.

The rearrangement joins TRBV7-9 to TRBJ1-1; tentatively, D is TRBD1 (5 bases). Between the trimmed V and J ends, which lost 7 bases and 0 bases, there was a span of 12 bases. Looked up from germline, CDR1 is SEHNR and CDR2 is FQNEAQ (reference sequence). This CDR3 region has 14 residues. The CDR3 bases are TGTGCCAGCAATCATGGGGGGGTGAACACTGAAGCTTTCTTT. Amino acids: CASNHGGVNTEAFF.

The genes are TRBV20-1 and TRBJ2-7; 7 nucleotides match TRBD2. CDR1 is DFQATT, CDR2 SNEGSKA, per germline (reference sequence). V was pared by 3 bases and J by 3 bases, with 5 bases of the junction left unmatched. This CDR3 region has 13 residues. The CDR3 here is CSASSLADYEQYF. The DNA for the CDR3 is TGCAGTGCTAGTTCCCTAGCGGACTACGAGCAGTACTTC.

As for this clone: Germline and junction disagree at one end, which may indicate a read error. The V call is TRBV19, the J call TRBJ2-1; a possible D gene is TRBD2 (6 bases). The length of the CDR3 is 17 residues. CDR1 is LNHDA, CDR2 SQIVND, per germline (reference sequence). CDR3 region: CASSMEAASVSSNEQFF. The CDR3 bases are TGTGCCAGTAGTATGGAGGCGGCTAGCGTGTCCTCCAATGAGCAGTTCTTC.

Of note for this clone: The same CDR3 is also encoded by other DNA sequences in this sample. This sequence joins TRBV28 and TRBJ2-1; D is perhaps TRBD2 (5 bases). The CDR3 has 15 residues. The ends were cut back, 3 bases at V and 0 bases at J, with 9 bases in the middle. Germline CDR1 and CDR2: MDHEN and SYDVKM. CDR3 in DNA: TGTGCCAGCAGTTTTGGTGGGAGCTCCTACAATGAGCAGTTCTTC. It specifies CASSFGGSSYNEQFF.

J is TRBJ1-5 and V is TRBV7-2, with D uncertain. The V gene's germline CDR1 is SGHTA and CDR2 FQGNSA. Trimming pared 1 base from V and 0 bases from J, leaving 10 bases between. The CDR3 has 16 amino acids. CDR3 loop: CASSLVGVGSNQPQHF. The CDR3 bases are TGTGCCAGCAGCTTAGTAGGAGTTGGTAGCAATCAGCCCCAGCATTTT.

The chain is built from TRBV28 and TRBJ1-1; 7 positions match TRBD1. Per the germline V gene, CDR1 is MDHEN and CDR2 is SYDVKM. CDR3 length equals 15 residues. Trimming at V came to 5 bases and at J to 0 bases, leaving 6 bases not matched to a gene. For the CDR3, the DNA is TGTGCCAGCAGTCTCTGGGACAGCGTGAACACTGAAGCTTTCTTT. Protein sequence: CASSLWDSVNTEAFF.

This clone was observed once. The V gene is TRBV28, the J gene TRBJ1-5, with 8 bases that match TRBD1. Trimming at V came to 6 bases and at J to 4 bases, leaving 11 bases not matched to a gene. The germline CDR1 and CDR2 sequences are MDHEN and SYDVKM. This CDR3 is 16 amino acids long. CDR3 region: CASSQIRQGRNQPQHF. Here the CDR3 DNA reads TGTGCCAGCAGCCAAATTCGACAGGGGCGGAATCAGCCCCAGCATTTT.

J is TRBJ1-5 and V is TRBV4-2; D might be TRBD1 (6 bases). Trimming stripped 2 bases from V and 3 bases from J, with 11 bases between. This CDR3 comprises 15 residues. From germline, CDR1 is LGHNA and CDR2 YNFKEQ. CDR3 sequence: CASSQIQGLNQPQHF. The CDR3 DNA reads as TGTGCCAGCAGCCAAATACAGGGTCTCAATCAGCCCCAGCATTTT.

This rearrangement joins TRBV11-2 to TRBJ2-2; 7 nucleotides match TRBD1. The CDR3 is 16 amino acids. V lost 7 bases to trimming and J lost 1 base; unmatched junction nucleotides: 9. The germline V gene has CDR1 SGHAT and CDR2 FQNNGV. The CDR3 DNA reads TGTGCCAGCAAGCTTACGGCAGGGGGGAACACCGGGGAGCTGTTTTTT. Protein product: CASKLTAGGNTGELFF.

This chain joins TRBV30 and TRBJ1-4; possibly TRBD1 for D (6 bases). The V end lost 2 bases, the J end lost 8 bases, and 18 bases lay between the germline ends. CDR1 is GTSNPN, CDR2 SVGIG, per germline (reference sequence). There are 15 residues in the CDR3. CDR3 sequence: CAWSRPDSLFEKLFF. In nucleotides, the CDR3 is TGTGCCTGGAGTCGACCGGACAGCCTTTTCGAAAAACTGTTTTTT.

This chain connects TRBV9 to TRBJ2-5; 7 nucleotides line up with TRBD2. Per the germline V gene, CDR1 is SGDLS and CDR2 is YYNGEE. The CDR3 consists of 15 residues. V was pared by 0 bases and J by 5 bases, with 7 bases of the junction left unmatched. CDR3 sequence: CASSVGPTGGETQYF. CDR3 in DNA: TGTGCCAGCAGCGTAGGGCCTACGGGAGGCGAGACCCAGTACTTC. Full variable domain (missing parts from reference TRBV9 and TRBJ2-5): DSGVTQTPKHLITATGQRVTLRCSPRSGDLSVYWYQQSLDQGLQFLIQYYNGEERAKGNILERFSAQQFPDLHSELNLSSLELGDSALYFCASSVGPTGGETQYFGPGTRLLVL.

The chain employs TRBV5-1 and TRBJ2-7; no clear D gene. Germline CDR1 SGHRS, CDR2 YFSETQ. The V gene lost 0 bases and the J gene lost 5 bases, with 9 bases spanning the gap. The CDR3 covers 13 residues. For the CDR3, the DNA is TGCGCCAGCAGCTTGGTCTTCCGAGACGAGCAGTACTTC. It yields the protein CASSLVFRDEQYF.

The rearrangement links TRBV27 to TRBJ1-2; the match to TRBD1 covers 8 bases. The junction had 14 bases not matched to a gene; V was cut back by 5 bases and J by 0 bases. Germline V gene sequence: CDR1 MNHEY, CDR2 SMNVEV (reference sequence). The CDR3 has 18 amino acids. The CDR3 coding sequence is TGTGCCAGCAGTCCCTCGCGGGGGACAGGAAGTGCTAACTATGGCTACACCTTC. Translated, it gives CASSPSRGTGSANYGYTF.